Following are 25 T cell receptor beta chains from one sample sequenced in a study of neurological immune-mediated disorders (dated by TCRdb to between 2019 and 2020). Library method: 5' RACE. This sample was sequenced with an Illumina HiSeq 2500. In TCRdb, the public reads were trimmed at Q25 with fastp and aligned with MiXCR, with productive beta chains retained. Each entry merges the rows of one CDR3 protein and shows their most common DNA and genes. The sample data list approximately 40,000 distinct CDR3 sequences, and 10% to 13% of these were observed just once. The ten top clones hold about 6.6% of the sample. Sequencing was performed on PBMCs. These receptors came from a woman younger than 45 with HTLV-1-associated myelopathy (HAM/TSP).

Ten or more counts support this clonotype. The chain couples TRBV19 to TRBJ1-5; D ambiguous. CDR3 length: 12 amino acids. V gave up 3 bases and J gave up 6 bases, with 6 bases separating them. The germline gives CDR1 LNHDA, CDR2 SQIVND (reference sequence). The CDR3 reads CASSMKRQPQHF. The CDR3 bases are TGTGCCAGTAGTATGAAACGTCAGCCCCAGCATTTT. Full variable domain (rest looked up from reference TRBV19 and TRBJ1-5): DGGITQSPKYLFRKEGQNVTLSCEQNLNHDAMYWYRQDPGQGLRLIYYSQIVNDFQKGDIAEGYSVSREKKESFPLTVTSAQKNPTAFYLCASSMKRQPQHFGDGTRLSIL.

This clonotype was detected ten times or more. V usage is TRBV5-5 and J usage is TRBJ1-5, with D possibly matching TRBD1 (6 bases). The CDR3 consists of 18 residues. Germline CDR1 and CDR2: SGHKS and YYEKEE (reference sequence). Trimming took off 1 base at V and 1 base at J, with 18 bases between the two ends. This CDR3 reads CASSLSGHGGASNQPQHF. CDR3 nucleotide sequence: TGTGCCAGCAGCTTGTCGGGACACGGGGGCGCGAGCAATCAGCCCCAGCATTTT.

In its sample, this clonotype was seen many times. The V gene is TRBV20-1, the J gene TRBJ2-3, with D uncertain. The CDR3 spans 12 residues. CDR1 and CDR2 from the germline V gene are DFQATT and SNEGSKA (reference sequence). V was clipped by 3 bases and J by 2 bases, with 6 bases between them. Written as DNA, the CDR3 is TGCAGTGCTAGGACACACACAGATACGCAGTATTTT. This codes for CSARTHTDTQYF.

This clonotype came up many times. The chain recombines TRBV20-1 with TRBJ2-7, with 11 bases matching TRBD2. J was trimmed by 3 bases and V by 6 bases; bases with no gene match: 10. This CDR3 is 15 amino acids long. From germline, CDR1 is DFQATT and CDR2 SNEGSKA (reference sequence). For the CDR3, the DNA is TGCAGTGCCGCCGGGACCGGGACTAGCGGCTACGAGCAGTACTTC. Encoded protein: CSAAGTGTSGYEQYF.

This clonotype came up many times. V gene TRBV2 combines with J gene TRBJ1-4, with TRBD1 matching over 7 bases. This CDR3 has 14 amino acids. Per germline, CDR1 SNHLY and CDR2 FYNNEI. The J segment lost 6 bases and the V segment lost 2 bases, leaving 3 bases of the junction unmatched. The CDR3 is CASSERGPDEKLFF. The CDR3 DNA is TGTGCCAGCAGTGAAAGGGGGCCGGATGAAAAACTGTTTTTT.

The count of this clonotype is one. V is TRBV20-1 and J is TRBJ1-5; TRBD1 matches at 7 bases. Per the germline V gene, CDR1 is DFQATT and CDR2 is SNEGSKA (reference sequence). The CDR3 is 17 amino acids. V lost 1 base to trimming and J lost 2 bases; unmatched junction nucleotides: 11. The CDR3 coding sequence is TGCAGTGCTAGAGTATCAGGGGGAAAGGTGGGCAATCAGCCCCAGCATTTT. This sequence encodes CSARVSGGKVGNQPQHF.

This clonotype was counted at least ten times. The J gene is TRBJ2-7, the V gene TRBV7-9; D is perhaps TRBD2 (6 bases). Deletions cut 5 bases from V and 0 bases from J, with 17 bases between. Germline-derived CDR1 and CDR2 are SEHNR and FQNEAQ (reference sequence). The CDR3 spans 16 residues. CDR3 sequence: CASSGGTGVGSYEQYF. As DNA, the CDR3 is TGTGCCAGCAGCGGTGGGACGGGGGTGGGCTCCTACGAGCAGTACTTC.

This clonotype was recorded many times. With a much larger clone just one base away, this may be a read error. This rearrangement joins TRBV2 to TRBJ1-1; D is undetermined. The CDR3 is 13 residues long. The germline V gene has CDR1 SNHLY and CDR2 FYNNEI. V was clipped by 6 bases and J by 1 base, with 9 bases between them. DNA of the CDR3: TGTGCCAGCAGGACGGACGGGAACACTGAAGCTTTCTTT. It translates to CASRTDGNTEAFF. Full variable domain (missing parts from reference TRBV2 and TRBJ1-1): EPEVTQTPSHQVTQMGQEVILRCVPISNHLYFYWYRQILGQKVEFLVSFYNNEISEKSEIFDDQFSVERPDGSNFTLKIRSTKLEDSAMYFCASRTDGNTEAFFGQGTRLTVV.

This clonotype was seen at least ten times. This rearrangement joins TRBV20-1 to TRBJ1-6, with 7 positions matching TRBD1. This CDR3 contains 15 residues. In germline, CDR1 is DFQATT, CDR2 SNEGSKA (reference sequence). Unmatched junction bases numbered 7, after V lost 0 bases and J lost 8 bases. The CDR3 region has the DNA TGCAGTGCTAGAGATGCCGTAGGGGGCCATTCACCCCTCCACTTT. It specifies CSARDAVGGHSPLHF.

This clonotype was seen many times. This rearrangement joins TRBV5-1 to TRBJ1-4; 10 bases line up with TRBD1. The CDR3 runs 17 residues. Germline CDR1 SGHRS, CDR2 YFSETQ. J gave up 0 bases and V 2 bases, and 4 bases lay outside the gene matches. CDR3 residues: CASSFRQGASTNEKLFF. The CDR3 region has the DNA TGCGCCAGCAGCTTCAGACAGGGGGCCTCAACTAATGAAAAACTGTTTTTT.

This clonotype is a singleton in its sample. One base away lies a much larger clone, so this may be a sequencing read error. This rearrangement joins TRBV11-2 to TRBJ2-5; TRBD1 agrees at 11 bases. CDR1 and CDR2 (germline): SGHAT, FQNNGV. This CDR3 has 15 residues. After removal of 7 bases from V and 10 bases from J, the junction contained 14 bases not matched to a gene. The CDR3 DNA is TGTGCCAGCACCGAACCGGGACAGGGGGATCGGATCCAGTACTTC. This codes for CASTEPGQGDRIQYF. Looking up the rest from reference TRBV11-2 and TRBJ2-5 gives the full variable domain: EAGVAQSPRYKIIEKRQSVAFWCNPISGHATLYWYQQILGQGPKLLIQFQNNGVVDDSQLPKDRFSAERLKGVDSTLKIQPAKLEDSAVYLCASTEPGQGDRIQYFGPGTRLLVL.

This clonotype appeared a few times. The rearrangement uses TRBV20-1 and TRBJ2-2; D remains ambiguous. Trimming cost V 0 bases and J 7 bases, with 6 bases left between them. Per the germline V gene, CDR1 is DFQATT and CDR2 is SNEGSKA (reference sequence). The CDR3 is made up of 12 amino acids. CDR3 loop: CSAREGIGELFF. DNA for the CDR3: TGCAGTGCTAGAGAGGGGATCGGGGAGCTGTTTTTT.

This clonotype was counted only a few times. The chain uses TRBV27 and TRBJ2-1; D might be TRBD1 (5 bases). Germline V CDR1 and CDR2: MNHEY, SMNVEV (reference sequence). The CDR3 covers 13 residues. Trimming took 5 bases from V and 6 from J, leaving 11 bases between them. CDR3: CASSPQGSNEQFF. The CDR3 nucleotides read TGTGCCAGCAGTCCGCAGGGCAGCAATGAGCAGTTCTTC.

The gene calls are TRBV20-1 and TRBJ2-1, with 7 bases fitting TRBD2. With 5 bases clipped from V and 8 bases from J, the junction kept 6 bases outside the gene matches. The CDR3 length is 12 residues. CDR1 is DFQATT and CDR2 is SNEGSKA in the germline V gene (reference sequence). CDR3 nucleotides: TGCAGTGCTGAGCGGGGTAGCTATGAGCAGTTCTTC. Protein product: CSAERGSYEQFF.

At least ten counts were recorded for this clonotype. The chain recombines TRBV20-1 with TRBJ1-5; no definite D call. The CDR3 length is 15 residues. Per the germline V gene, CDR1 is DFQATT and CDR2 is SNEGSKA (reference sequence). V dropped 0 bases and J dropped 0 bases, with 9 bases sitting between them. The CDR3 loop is CSARETSISNQPQHF. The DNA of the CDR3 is TGCAGTGCTAGAGAAACCTCGATTAGCAATCAGCCCCAGCATTTT.

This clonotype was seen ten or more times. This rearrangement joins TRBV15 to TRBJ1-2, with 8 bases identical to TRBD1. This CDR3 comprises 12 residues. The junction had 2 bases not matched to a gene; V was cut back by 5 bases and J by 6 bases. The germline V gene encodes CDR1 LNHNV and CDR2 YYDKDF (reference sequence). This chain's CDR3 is CATSDRGNGYTF. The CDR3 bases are TGTGCCACCAGCGACAGGGGCAATGGCTACACCTTC.

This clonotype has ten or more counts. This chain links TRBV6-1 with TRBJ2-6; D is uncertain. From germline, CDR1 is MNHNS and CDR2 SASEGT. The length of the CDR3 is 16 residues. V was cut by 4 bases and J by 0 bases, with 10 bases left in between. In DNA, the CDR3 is TGTGCCAGCAGTGGGACGCTGAGCTCTGGGGCCAACGTCCTGACTTTC. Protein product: CASSGTLSSGANVLTF.

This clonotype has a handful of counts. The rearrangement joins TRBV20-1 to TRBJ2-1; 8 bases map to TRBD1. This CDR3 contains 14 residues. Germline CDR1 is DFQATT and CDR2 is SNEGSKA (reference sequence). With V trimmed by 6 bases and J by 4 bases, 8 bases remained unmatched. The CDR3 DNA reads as TGCAGTGCCACGGACAGGGTAGTGTACAATGAGCAGTTCTTC. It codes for CSATDRVVYNEQFF.

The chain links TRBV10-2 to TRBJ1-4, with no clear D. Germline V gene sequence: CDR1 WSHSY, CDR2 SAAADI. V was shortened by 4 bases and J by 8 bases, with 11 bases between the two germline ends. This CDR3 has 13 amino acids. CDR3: CASSAVVREKLFF. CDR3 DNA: TGCGCCAGCAGTGCAGTGGTTCGGGAAAAACTGTTTTTT.

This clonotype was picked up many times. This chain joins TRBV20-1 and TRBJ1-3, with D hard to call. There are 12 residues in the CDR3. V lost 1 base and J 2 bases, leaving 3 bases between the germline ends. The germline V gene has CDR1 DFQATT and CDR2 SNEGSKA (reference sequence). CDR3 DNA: TGCAGTGCTAGAGTCCCTGGAAACACCATATATTTT. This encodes CSARVPGNTIYF.

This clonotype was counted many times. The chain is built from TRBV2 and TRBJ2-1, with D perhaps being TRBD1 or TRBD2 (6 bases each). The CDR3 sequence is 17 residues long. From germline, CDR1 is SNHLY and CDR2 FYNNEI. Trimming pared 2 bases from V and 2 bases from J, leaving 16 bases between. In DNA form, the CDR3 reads TGTGCCAGCAGTGAATGGGGGGCCCTACCGCCCTACAATGAGCAGTTCTTC. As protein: CASSEWGALPPYNEQFF.

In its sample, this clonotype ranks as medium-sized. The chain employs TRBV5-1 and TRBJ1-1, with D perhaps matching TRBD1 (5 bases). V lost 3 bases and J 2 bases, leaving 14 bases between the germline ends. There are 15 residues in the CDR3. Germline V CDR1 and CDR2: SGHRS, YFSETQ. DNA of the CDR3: TGCGCCAGCAGCTCACCGGGACTGAGTAACACTGAAGCTTTCTTT. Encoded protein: CASSSPGLSNTEAFF.

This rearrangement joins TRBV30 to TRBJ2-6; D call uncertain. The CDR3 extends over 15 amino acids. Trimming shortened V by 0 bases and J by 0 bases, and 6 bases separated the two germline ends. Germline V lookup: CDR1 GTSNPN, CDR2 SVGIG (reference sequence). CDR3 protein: CAWSVGSSGANVLTF. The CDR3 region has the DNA TGTGCCTGGAGTGTTGGGTCCTCTGGGGCCAACGTCCTGACTTTC.

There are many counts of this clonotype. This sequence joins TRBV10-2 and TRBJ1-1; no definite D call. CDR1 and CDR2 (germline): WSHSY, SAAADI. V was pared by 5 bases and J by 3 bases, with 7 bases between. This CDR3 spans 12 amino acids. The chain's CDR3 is CASSSLYTEAFF. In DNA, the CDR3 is TGCGCCAGCAGTTCCTTATACACTGAAGCTTTCTTT.

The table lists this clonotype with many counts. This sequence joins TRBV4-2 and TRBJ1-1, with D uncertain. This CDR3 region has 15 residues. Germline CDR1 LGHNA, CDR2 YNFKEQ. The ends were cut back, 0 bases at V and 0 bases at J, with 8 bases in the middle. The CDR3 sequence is CASSQDTLMNTEAFF. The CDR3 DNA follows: TGTGCCAGCAGCCAAGATACTCTTATGAACACTGAAGCTTTCTTT.